This TCR beta chain came from a study of cytomegalovirus exposure and HLA in healthy donors. Study-wide results and limits: Most TCR sequences showed up rarely, but some public TCRs showed up in many donors. Among the CMV-associated chains, a few were confirmed in vitro as specific for CMV antigens. The classifier, whose performance was assessed in both the original and validation cohorts, reportedly diagnosed cytomegalovirus status with high specificity and sensitivity.

The protocol was immunoSEQ multiplex PCR, while the TCRdb copy is restricted to in-frame clones and leaves out a portion. The profile shows some 250,000 clones, less than 95% of them singletons. With 1 base clipped from V and 0 bases from J, the junction kept 7 bases outside the gene matches. The CDR3 covers 18 residues. Germline V gene lookup returns CDR1 MGHRA and CDR2 YSYEKL. With regard to this clone: Its cognate antigen is unknown.

Specimen: PBMCs. This receptor was obtained from a woman aged 25 to 39 in good health and CMV-seronegative. V is TRBV4-1 and J is TRBJ1-5, with 9 bases matching TRBD1. The CDR3 reads CASSQGDRVLYSNQPQHF. The CDR3 coding sequence is TGCGCCAGCAGCCAAGGGGACAGGGTTTTATATAGCAATCAGCCCCAGCATTTT.